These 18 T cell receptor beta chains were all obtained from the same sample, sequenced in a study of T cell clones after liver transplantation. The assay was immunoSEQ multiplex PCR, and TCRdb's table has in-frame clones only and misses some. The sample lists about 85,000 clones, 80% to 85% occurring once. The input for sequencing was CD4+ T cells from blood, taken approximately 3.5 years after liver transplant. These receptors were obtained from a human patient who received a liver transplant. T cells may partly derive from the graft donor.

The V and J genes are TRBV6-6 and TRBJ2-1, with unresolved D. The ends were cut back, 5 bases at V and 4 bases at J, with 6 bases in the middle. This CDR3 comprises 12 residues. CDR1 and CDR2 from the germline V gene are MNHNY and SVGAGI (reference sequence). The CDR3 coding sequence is TGTGCCAGCAGTCAGTCATACAATGAGCAGTTCTTC. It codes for CASSQSYNEQFF.

The CDR3 nucleotides are TGTGCCAGTAGTACGCTCGACAGCGGGAATTCACCCCTCCACTTT. Translating gives CASSTLDSGNSPLHF. V gene TRBV19 combines with J gene TRBJ1-6, with D perhaps TRBD1 (5 bases). Germline V gives CDR1 LNHDA, CDR2 SQIVND (reference sequence). V lost 4 bases and J lost 7, with 14 bases in between. There are 15 residues in the CDR3.

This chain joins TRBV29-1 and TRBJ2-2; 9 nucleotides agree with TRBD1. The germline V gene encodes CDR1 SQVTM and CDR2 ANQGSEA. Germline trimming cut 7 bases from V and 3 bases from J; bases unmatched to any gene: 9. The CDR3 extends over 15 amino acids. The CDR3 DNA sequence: TGCAGCGCCCGGCCGGGACAGGGTTACACCGGGGAGCTGTTTTTT. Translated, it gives CSARPGQGYTGELFF.

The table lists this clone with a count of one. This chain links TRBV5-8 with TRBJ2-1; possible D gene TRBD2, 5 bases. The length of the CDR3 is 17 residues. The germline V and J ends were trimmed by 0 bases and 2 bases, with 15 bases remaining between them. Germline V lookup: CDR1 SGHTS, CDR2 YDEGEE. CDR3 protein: CASSLAWERNAYNEQFF. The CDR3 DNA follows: TGTGCCAGCAGCTTGGCATGGGAGCGAAACGCCTACAATGAGCAGTTCTTC.

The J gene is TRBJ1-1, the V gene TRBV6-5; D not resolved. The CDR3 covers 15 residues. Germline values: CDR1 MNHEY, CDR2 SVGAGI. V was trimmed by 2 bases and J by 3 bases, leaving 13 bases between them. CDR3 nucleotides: TGTGCCAGCAGTTACAGGATCCTTTTCGACACTGAAGCTTTCTTT. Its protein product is CASSYRILFDTEAFF.

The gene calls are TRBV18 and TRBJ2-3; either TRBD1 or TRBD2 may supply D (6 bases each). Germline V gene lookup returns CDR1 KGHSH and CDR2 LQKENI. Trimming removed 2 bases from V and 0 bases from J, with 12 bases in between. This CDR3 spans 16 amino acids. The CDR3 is CASSPLGGTSTDTQYF. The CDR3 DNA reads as TGTGCCAGCTCACCATTGGGGGGCACTAGCACAGATACGCAGTATTTT.

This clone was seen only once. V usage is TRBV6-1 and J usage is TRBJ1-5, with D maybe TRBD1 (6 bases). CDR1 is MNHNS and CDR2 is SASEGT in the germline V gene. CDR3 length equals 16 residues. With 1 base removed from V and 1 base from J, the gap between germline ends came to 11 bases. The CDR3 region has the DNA TGTGCCAGCAGTGAAGGTTGGGGGGCGAGCAATCAGCCCCAGCATTTT. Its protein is CASSEGWGASNQPQHF.

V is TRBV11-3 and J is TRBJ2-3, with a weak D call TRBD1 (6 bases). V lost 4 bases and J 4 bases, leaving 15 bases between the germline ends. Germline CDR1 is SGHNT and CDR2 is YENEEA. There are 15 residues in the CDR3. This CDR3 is CASSSGTSTADTQYF. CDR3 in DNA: TGTGCCAGCAGCTCTGGGACATCGACCGCAGATACGCAGTATTTT.

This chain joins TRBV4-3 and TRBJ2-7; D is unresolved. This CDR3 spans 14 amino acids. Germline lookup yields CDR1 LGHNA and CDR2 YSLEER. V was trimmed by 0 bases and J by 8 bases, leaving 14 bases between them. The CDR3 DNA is TGCGCCAGCAGCCAAGATTACGGAACTTTCAAGCAGTACTTC. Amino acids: CASSQDYGTFKQYF.

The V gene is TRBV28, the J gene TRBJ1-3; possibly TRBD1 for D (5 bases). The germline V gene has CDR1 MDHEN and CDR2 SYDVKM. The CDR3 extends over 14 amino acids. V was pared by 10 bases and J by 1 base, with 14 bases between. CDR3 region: CAIGGGSSGNTIYF. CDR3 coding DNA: TGTGCCATCGGGGGGGGTAGTTCTGGAAACACCATATATTTT. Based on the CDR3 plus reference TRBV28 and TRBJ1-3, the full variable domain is DVKVTQSSRYLVKRTGEKVFLECVQDMDHENMFWYRQDPGLGLRLIYFSYDVKMKEKGDIPEGYSVSREKKERFSLILESASTNQTSMYLCAIGGGSSGNTIYFGEGSWLTVV.

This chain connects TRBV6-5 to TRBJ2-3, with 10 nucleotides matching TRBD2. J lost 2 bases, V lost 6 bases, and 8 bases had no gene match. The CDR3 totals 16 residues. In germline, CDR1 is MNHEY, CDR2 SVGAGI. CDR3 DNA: TGTGCCAGCAGCTACATAGCGGGAGGCCCCACAGATACGCAGTATTTT. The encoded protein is CASSYIAGGPTDTQYF.

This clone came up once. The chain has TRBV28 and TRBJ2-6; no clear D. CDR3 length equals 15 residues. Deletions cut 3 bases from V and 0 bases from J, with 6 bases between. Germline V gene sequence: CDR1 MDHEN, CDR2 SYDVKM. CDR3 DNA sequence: TGTGCCAGCAGTTTCGGGTTCTCTGGGGCCAACGTCCTGACTTTC. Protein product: CASSFGFSGANVLTF.

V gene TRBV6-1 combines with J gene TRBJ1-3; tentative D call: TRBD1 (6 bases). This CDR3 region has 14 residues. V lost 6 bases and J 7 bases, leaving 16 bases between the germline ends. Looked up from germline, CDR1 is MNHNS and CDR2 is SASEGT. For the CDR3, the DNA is TGTGCCAGCAGGCTAACAGGGCCGGGCAACACCATATATTTT. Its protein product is CASRLTGPGNTIYF.

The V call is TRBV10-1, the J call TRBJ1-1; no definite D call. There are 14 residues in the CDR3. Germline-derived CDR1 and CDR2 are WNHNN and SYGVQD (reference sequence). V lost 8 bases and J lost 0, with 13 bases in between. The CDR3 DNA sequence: TGCGCCAGCGGGGTCAGTCGGATGAACACTGAAGCTTTCTTT. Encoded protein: CASGVSRMNTEAFF.

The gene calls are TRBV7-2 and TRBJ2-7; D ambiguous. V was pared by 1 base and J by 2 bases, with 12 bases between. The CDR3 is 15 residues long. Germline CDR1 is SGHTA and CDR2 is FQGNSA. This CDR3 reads CASSLERTVTYEQYF. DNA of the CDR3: TGTGCCAGCAGCTTAGAAAGGACGGTTACCTACGAGCAGTACTTC. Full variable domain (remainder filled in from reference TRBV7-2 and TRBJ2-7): GAGVSQSPSNKVTEKGKDVELRCDPISGHTALYWYRQSLGQGLEFLIYFQGNSAPDKSGLPSDRFSAERTGGSVSTLTIQRTQQEDSAVYLCASSLERTVTYEQYFGPGTRLTVT.

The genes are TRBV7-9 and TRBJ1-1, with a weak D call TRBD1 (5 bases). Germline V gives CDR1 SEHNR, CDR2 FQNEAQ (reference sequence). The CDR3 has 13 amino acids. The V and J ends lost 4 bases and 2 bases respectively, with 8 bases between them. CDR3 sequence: CASSYDSNTEAFF. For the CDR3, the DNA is TGTGCCAGCAGCTACGACAGCAACACTGAAGCTTTCTTT.

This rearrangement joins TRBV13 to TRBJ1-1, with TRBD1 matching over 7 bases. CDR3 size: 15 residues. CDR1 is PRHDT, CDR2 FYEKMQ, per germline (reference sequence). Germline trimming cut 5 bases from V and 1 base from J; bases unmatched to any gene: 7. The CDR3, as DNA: TGTGCCAGCAGCCCTTGGGACAGAGCGAACACTGAAGCTTTCTTT. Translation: CASSPWDRANTEAFF.

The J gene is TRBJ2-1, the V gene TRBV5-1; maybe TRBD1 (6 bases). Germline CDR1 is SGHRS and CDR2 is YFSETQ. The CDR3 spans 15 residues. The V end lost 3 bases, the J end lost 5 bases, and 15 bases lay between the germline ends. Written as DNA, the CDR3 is TGCGCCAGCAGCTCCACAGGGTCCCACCACAATGAGCAGTTCTTC. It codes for CASSSTGSHHNEQFF.